The 19 T cell receptor beta chains in this list originate from one sample, sequenced in a study of cytomegalovirus exposure and HLA in healthy donors. PCR involved 60 Vbeta and 13 Jbeta primers. TCRdb's copy holds only in-frame clones and misses some; the assay was immunoSEQ multiplex PCR. The sample includes about 200,000 clones, about an eighth of them seen just once. Sample: PBMCs. The source is a man aged 45-60 years in good health and CMV-seropositive.

This clone was counted between two and nine times. The V call is TRBV6-6, the J call TRBJ1-5; D possibly corresponds to TRBD1 (5 bases). Trimming left V 7 bases short and J 1 base short, with 17 bases between. Germline V gives CDR1 MNHNY, CDR2 SVGAGI (reference sequence). This CDR3 contains 16 residues. CDR3 bases: TGTGCCAGCACTCTAATCGGGGGTGCGAGCAATCAGCCCCAGCATTTT. It encodes CASTLIGGASNQPQHF.

Only a few counts were recorded for this clone. The junction and the germline gene differ at one end; a read error may be behind it. The V gene is TRBV9, the J gene TRBJ2-3; maybe TRBD1 (6 bases). Per the germline V gene, CDR1 is SGDLS and CDR2 is YYNGEE. The CDR3 spans 12 residues. The CDR3 here is CASSPRTDAQYF. The CDR3 DNA is TGTGCCAGCAGCCCTAGGACAGATGCGCAGTATTTT.

This chain links TRBV7-9 with TRBJ2-7, with 7 positions matching TRBD1. J gave up 3 bases and V 4 bases, and 15 bases lay outside the gene matches. The CDR3 loop spans 17 amino acids. In germline, CDR1 is SEHNR, CDR2 FQNEAQ (reference sequence). CDR3 region: CASSSVHTGTEDYEQYV. Here the CDR3 DNA reads TGTGCCAGCAGCTCCGTCCATACTGGGACAGAAGACTACGAGCAGTACGTC.

This clone was seen more than once but under ten times. The genes are TRBV7-9 and TRBJ1-5; no clear D gene. This CDR3 spans 12 amino acids. Trimming removed 5 bases from V and 9 bases from J, with 11 bases in between. Per germline, CDR1 SEHNR and CDR2 FQNEAQ (reference sequence). The CDR3 loop is CASSLSAGPQHF. The CDR3 DNA reads as TGTGCCAGCAGCCTCTCGGCGGGGCCCCAGCATTTT.

J is TRBJ1-3 and V is TRBV18, with D perhaps matching TRBD1 (5 bases). The CDR3 contains 16 residues. Trimming took off 1 base at V and 1 base at J, with 11 bases between the two ends. Germline V gene sequence: CDR1 KGHSH, CDR2 LQKENI. CDR3 sequence (DNA): TGTGCCAGCTCACCACTCGGGACTGCATCTGGAAACACCATATATTTT. Its translation is CASSPLGTASGNTIYF.

The chain has TRBV7-9 and TRBJ1-5; 7 nucleotides agree with TRBD1. The trim removed 5 bases at V and 6 bases at J, leaving 10 bases unmatched. The germline V gene encodes CDR1 SEHNR and CDR2 FQNEAQ (reference sequence). This CDR3 has 15 amino acids. The CDR3 reads CASSRDREEGQPQHF. The CDR3 bases are TGTGCCAGCAGCCGTGACAGGGAGGAAGGTCAGCCCCAGCATTTT.

Of note for this clone: Other DNA sequences of this sample code for an identical CDR3. This chain links TRBV2 with TRBJ1-3; no clear D gene. The CDR3 is made up of 14 amino acids. Germline CDR1 reads SNHLY; CDR2 reads FYNNEI. V was trimmed by 3 bases and J by 0 bases, leaving 6 bases between them. The CDR3 sequence: CASSDRSSGNTIYF. CDR3 nucleotides: TGTGCCAGCAGTGACAGAAGCTCTGGAAACACCATATATTTT.

The chain links TRBV28 to TRBJ2-1, with D tentatively TRBD2 (6 bases). Trimming removed 3 bases at V and 8 bases at J, with 17 bases between. The CDR3 is 15 amino acids. Per germline, CDR1 MDHEN and CDR2 SYDVKM. CDR3 bases: TGTGCCAGCAGTTTTGCCGTCCGGGGGAGCGATGAGCAGTTCTTC. This codes for CASSFAVRGSDEQFF.

This chain joins TRBV27 and TRBJ2-5, with D possibly TRBD2 on 5 matching bases. This CDR3 comprises 14 residues. The V gene lost 2 bases and the J gene lost 6 bases, with 13 bases spanning the gap. Germline CDR1 and CDR2: MNHEY and SMNVEV (reference sequence). The CDR3 nucleotides are TGTGCCAGCAGTTTAACCCGGGGTTCGAAGACCCAGTACTTC. Protein sequence: CASSLTRGSKTQYF.

The sample holds a few counts of this clone. V is TRBV5-1 and J is TRBJ1-4; D uncertain. The CDR3 spans 15 residues. Trimming removed 5 bases from V and 8 bases from J, with 19 bases in between. Germline assignment: CDR1 SGHRS and CDR2 YFSETQ. The CDR3 here is CASRPRSGRIEKLFF. The DNA of the CDR3 is TGCGCCAGCAGGCCGAGAAGCGGGAGAATAGAAAAACTGTTTTTT.

This clone has just a few counts. This rearrangement joins TRBV11-2 to TRBJ2-7, with D possibly matching TRBD1 (5 bases). Germline CDR1 SGHAT, CDR2 FQNNGV. The CDR3 is made up of 15 amino acids. Trimming left V 2 bases short and J 7 bases short, with 18 bases between. The CDR3 reads CASSLLWGASGEQYF. In DNA form, the CDR3 reads TGTGCCAGCAGCTTACTCTGGGGCGCCTCCGGGGAGCAGTACTTC.

This rearrangement joins TRBV5-6 to TRBJ2-3; 10 nucleotides match TRBD1. Germline V CDR1 and CDR2: SGHDT, YYEEEE. J lost 4 bases, V lost 2 bases, and 1 base had no gene match. The CDR3 extends over 14 amino acids. The CDR3 DNA is TGTGCCAGCAGCTTCGGACAGGGGGCAGATACGCAGTATTTT. Translated: CASSFGQGADTQYF.

This clone was seen more than once but under ten times. The rearrangement joins TRBV9 to TRBJ2-3; 8 bases are shared with TRBD1. Germline CDR1 SGDLS, CDR2 YYNGEE. V lost 0 bases to trimming and J lost 5 bases; unmatched junction nucleotides: 8. The CDR3 runs to 16 residues. CDR3 residues: CASSVVGQGAGDTQYF. The CDR3 region has the DNA TGTGCCAGCAGCGTAGTTGGTCAGGGGGCTGGAGATACGCAGTATTTT.

This clone was counted a few times. This chain uses TRBV4-1 with TRBJ2-5, with 7 positions matching TRBD1. The CDR3 spans 13 residues. Per germline, CDR1 MGHRA and CDR2 YSYEKL. V shed 5 bases and J 5 bases; nucleotides not matched to a gene: 5. Written as DNA, the CDR3 is TGCGCCAGCAGCGAGGGGGCTTGGGAGACCCAGTACTTC. Encoded protein: CASSEGAWETQYF.

The chain employs TRBV6-5 and TRBJ2-3; 7 nucleotides line up with TRBD1. The CDR3 consists of 15 residues. J lost 0 bases, V lost 5 bases, and 5 bases had no gene match. From germline, CDR1 is MNHEY and CDR2 SVGAGI. The CDR3 DNA reads TGTGCCAGCAGTCGGACAGGCCCTAGCACAGATACGCAGTATTTT. As protein: CASSRTGPSTDTQYF.

This chain connects TRBV2 to TRBJ2-5; the match to TRBD1 covers 9 bases. V trimming: 8 bases; J trimming: 5 bases; junction bases outside the gene matches: 9. This CDR3 has 14 residues. Germline V gives CDR1 SNHLY, CDR2 FYNNEI. The CDR3 loop is CASSGTGTWETQYF. CDR3 in DNA: TGTGCCAGCTCGGGGACAGGGACTTGGGAGACCCAGTACTTC.

The sample holds a few counts of this clone. The CDR3 spells CAISVGTEAFF. CDR3 DNA sequence: TGTGCCATCTCGGTTGGCACTGAAGCTTTCTTT. The rearrangement links TRBV27 to TRBJ1-1; no firm D call. V shed 10 bases and J shed 4 bases, with 10 bases lying between them. This CDR3 contains 11 residues. The germline gives CDR1 MNHEY, CDR2 SMNVEV (reference sequence).

The CDR3 is CASSPTLSPGANVLTF. DNA for the CDR3: TGTGCCAGCAGCCCAACCTTGAGTCCTGGGGCCAACGTCCTGACTTTC. V gene TRBV13 combines with J gene TRBJ2-6; D unresolved. The germline V gene has CDR1 PRHDT and CDR2 FYEKMQ (reference sequence). The CDR3 covers 16 residues. Trimming cost V 5 bases and J 2 bases, with 13 bases left between them.

This clone has just a few counts. The chain recombines TRBV6-6 with TRBJ2-7; D gene ambiguous. The CDR3 is made up of 12 amino acids. V was clipped by 6 bases and J by 2 bases, with 8 bases between them. From germline, CDR1 is MNHNY and CDR2 SVGAGI (reference sequence). CDR3 amino acids: CASSPVPYEQYF. For the CDR3, the DNA is TGTGCCAGCAGCCCTGTTCCCTACGAGCAGTACTTC.